This TCR beta chain emerged from a study of blood T cell repertoires in COVID-19. Germline V gene sequence: CDR1 SGDLS, CDR2 YYNGEE. The ends lost 0 bases at V and 4 bases at J; junction bases unmatched: 12. The CDR3 runs 19 residues. Sequencing used immunoSEQ multiplex PCR; TCRdb keeps in-frame clones, though not all of them. In the table there are about 240,000 clones, roughly 89% of which are singletons. This chain connects TRBV9 to TRBJ2-1, with TRBD1 identical over 11 bases. This TCR was sampled from a man between 35 and 55 years old who had recovered from COVID-19. Sequenced input: PBMCs or T cells enriched from blood (not recorded which). The CDR3 spells CASSVGSLSGTGGYNEQFF. The CDR3, as DNA: TGTGCCAGCAGCGTAGGATCCTTATCCGGGACAGGGGGGTACAATGAGCAGTTCTTC.